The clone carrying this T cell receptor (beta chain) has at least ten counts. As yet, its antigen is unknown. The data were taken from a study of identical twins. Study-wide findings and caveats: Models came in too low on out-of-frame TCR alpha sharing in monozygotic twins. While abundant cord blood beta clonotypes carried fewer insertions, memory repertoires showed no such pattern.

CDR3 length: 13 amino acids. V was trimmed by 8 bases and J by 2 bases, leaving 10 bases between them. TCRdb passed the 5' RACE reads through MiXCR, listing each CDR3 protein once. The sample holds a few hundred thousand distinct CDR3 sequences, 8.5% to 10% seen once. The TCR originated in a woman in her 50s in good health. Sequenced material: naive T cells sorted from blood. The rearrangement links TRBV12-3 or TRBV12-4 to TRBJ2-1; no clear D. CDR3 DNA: TGTGCCAGCGGGGTGAAGGCCTACAATGAGCAGTTCTTC. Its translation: CASGVKAYNEQFF.